The 4 T cell receptor beta chains below come from one sample, sequenced in a study of blood T cell repertoires in COVID-19. Assay used: immunoSEQ multiplex PCR; TCRdb lists only in-frame clones, some missing. The sample holds approximately 240,000 clones, roughly 87% seen once. The sample consisted of PBMCs or T cells enriched from blood (not recorded which). Source of these receptors: a woman in her 30s with acute COVID-19.

This chain connects TRBV28 to TRBJ1-4, with TRBD1 matching 8 bases. This CDR3 comprises 17 residues. The trim removed 4 bases at V and 7 bases at J, leaving 14 bases unmatched. The germline CDR1 and CDR2 sequences are MDHEN and SYDVKM. The CDR3 loop reads CASSSRTGQVGGEKLFF. The CDR3 nucleotides read TGTGCCAGCAGTTCTAGGACAGGGCAAGTGGGAGGTGAAAAACTGTTTTTT.

The chain links TRBV2 to TRBJ1-5; 11 bases are a match to TRBD1. The trim removed 1 base at V and 4 bases at J, leaving 6 bases unmatched. The CDR3 is made up of 17 amino acids. Germline V gives CDR1 SNHLY, CDR2 FYNNEI. The CDR3, as DNA: TGTGCCAGCAGTGAAGAGGACAGGGGGCTTTTTAATCAGCCCCAGCATTTT. Translation: CASSEEDRGLFNQPQHF.

This clone was found a few times. This rearrangement joins TRBV5-1 to TRBJ1-2; 7 bases line up with TRBD1. The CDR3 loop spans 15 amino acids. Germline V lookup: CDR1 SGHRS, CDR2 YFSETQ. With V trimmed by 4 bases and J by 4 bases, 10 bases remained unmatched. CDR3 sequence (DNA): TGCGCCAGCAGCACGGAGGCCGGGACAGCCTATGGCTACACCTTC. This encodes CASSTEAGTAYGYTF.

The chain uses TRBV2 and TRBJ2-1; unclear D gene. Germline V CDR1 and CDR2: SNHLY, FYNNEI. Deletions cut 11 bases from V and 8 bases from J, with 10 bases between. The CDR3 has 10 amino acids. The CDR3 is CASTPDEQFF. The CDR3 nucleotides read TGTGCCTCAACCCCGGATGAGCAGTTCTTC.